These 9 T cell receptor beta chains share one sample of origin, sequenced in a study of T-cell reconstitution after alpha-beta-depleted transplantation in children. It was with unique molecular identifiers that the TCRbeta library was prepared. TCRdb independently ran MiXCR on the PCR reads; one entry per CDR3 protein. The table shows 300,000 to 350,000 distinct CDR3 sequences, with roughly 15% occurring only once. The sample here was PBMCs, mostly from graft donor cells, taken 360 days after TCRalphabeta/CD19-depleted stem cell transplant. The receptor source for this set is a male patient aged 2 to 9 who had a stem cell transplant for acute lymphoblastic leukemia, so the T cells may come from the graft donor.

This clonotype was counted between two and nine times. V gene TRBV28 combines with J gene TRBJ2-2, with a weak D call TRBD1 (7 bases). There are 20 residues in the CDR3. Germline lookup yields CDR1 MDHEN and CDR2 SYDVKM. Trimming removed 6 bases at V and 4 bases at J, with 30 bases between. The CDR3 DNA is TGTGCCAGCAGCTCCGGGCAGGGGGGAGCAAATCTCCTACTCACCGGGGAGCTGTTTTTT. Residues: CASSSGQGGANLLLTGELFF.

The V call is TRBV4-3, the J call TRBJ2-7; TRBD2 might be the D (5 bases). Germline V gives CDR1 LGHNA, CDR2 YSLEER. The ends were cut back, 3 bases at V and 4 bases at J, with 10 bases in the middle. The length of the CDR3 is 13 residues. Here the CDR3 DNA reads TGCGCCAGCAGCCACGTACTAGGTTACGAGCAGTACTTC. This gives the protein CASSHVLGYEQYF.

This clonotype was seen only a few times. DNA of the CDR3: TGTGCCAGCAGTCTCCGGGGGGGCGGGGAGCTGTTTTTT. Encoded protein: CASSLRGGGELFF. The chain has TRBV28 and TRBJ2-2, with TRBD2 identical over 8 bases. In germline, CDR1 is MDHEN, CDR2 SYDVKM. The trim removed 5 bases at V and 7 bases at J, leaving 3 bases unmatched. This CDR3 contains 13 residues.

This clonotype showed up just a few times. The chain joins TRBV28 to TRBJ2-1, with 7 nucleotides matching TRBD2. With 8 bases clipped from V and 5 bases from J, the junction kept 18 bases outside the gene matches. The CDR3 has 17 amino acids. The germline gives CDR1 MDHEN, CDR2 SYDVKM. CDR3 DNA sequence: TGTGCCAGCGAAACCCCTTGGGCTAGCGGACTTCACAATGAGCAGTTCTTC. Translated, it gives CASETPWASGLHNEQFF. Combining the CDR3 with reference TRBV28 and TRBJ2-1 gives the whole variable domain DVKVTQSSRYLVKRTGEKVFLECVQDMDHENMFWYRQDPGLGLRLIYFSYDVKMKEKGDIPEGYSVSREKKERFSLILESASTNQTSMYLCASETPWASGLHNEQFFGPGTRLTVL.

This clonotype was picked up a small number of times. This chain connects TRBV2 to TRBJ2-1; 8 nucleotides align to TRBD1. Germline values: CDR1 SNHLY, CDR2 FYNNEI. V gave up 2 bases and J gave up 10 bases; unmatched junction bases: 7. This CDR3 has 14 amino acids. The CDR3 loop is CASSEQGARTEQFF. The CDR3 nucleotides are TGTGCCAGCAGTGAACAGGGGGCCCGGACAGAGCAGTTCTTC.

This rearrangement joins TRBV12-3 or TRBV12-4 to TRBJ2-1; the match to TRBD2 covers 15 bases. Trimming took 1 base from V and 9 from J; bases not matched to a gene: 7. CDR3 length equals 17 residues. The CDR3 bases are TGTGCCAGCAGTTTAGGTGGGACTAGCGGGAGGACGGGTGAGCAGTTCTTC. Protein: CASSLGGTSGRTGEQFF.

This clonotype has only a few counts. The chain has TRBV9 and TRBJ2-3; no reliable D call. CDR1 and CDR2 (germline): SGDLS, YYNGEE. This CDR3 contains 15 residues. The germline V and J ends were trimmed by 0 bases and 0 bases, with 8 bases remaining between them. The CDR3, as DNA: TGTGCCAGCAGCGTAGGCCAAGATAGCACAGATACGCAGTATTTT. Translation: CASSVGQDSTDTQYF.

The sample holds many counts of this clonotype. The CDR3 here is CASSQVPTSGTDTQYF. The CDR3 nucleotides are TGCGCCAGCAGCCAAGTCCCGACTAGCGGCACAGATACGCAGTATTTT. This rearrangement joins TRBV4-3 to TRBJ2-3, with 8 positions matching TRBD2. This CDR3 is 16 amino acids long. The V gene's germline CDR1 is LGHNA and CDR2 YSLEER. Trimming cost V 1 base and J 1 base; bases outside gene matches: 4.

V is TRBV28 and J is TRBJ2-7; TRBD2 agrees at 9 bases. CDR1 is MDHEN, CDR2 SYDVKM, per germline. V trimming: 2 bases; J trimming: 7 bases; junction bases outside the gene matches: 6. This CDR3 spans 14 amino acids. CDR3 region: CASSLAGGGGEQYF. CDR3 sequence (DNA): TGTGCCAGCAGTTTAGCGGGAGGGGGAGGAGAGCAGTACTTC.